This TCR beta chain appears in the sequencing data of a study of CD8+ T cells in alopecia areata. Whole-study findings and limits: Across lesional scalp, and particularly alopecia totalis/universalis, clonality surpassed that of normal scalp. Although TCR sharing was seen in mice, sharing across patients was less clear, possibly for HLA-related reasons.

Extraction and reverse transcription of RNA yielded cDNA as the sequencing template. The protocol was immunoSEQ multiplex PCR, while the TCRdb copy is restricted to in-frame clones and leaves out a portion. The sample includes 93,000 or so clones, 55% of them seen just once. CDR3 size: 11 residues. Germline CDR1 MGHDK, CDR2 SYGVNS. V shed 9 bases and J shed 0 bases, with 5 bases lying between them. With regard to this clone: The antigen remains unidentified.

Sequences were obtained from CD4+ T cells sorted from blood. This TCR derives from a human donor in good health. The chain employs TRBV25-1 and TRBJ1-2; D unresolved. The CDR3 region has the DNA TGTGCCAGTGAGGCTAACTATGGCTACACCTTC. Residues: CASEANYGYTF.